The clone carrying this T cell receptor beta chain was detected a few times. Antigen: not known. The same CDR3 arises from other DNA sequences in this sample as well. CD4+CD25+CD127- Tregs, CD4+CD25- non-Tregs, CD4 and CD8 cells were sorted. Profiling relied on immunoSEQ multiplex PCR, and the TCRdb table lists in-frame clones only, not all of them. The table shows about 240,000 clones, with 84% occurring only once. The sample comes from a study of Tregs in tolerant kidney transplant recipients. Study observations and caveats: The small number of patients limits these findings pending further validation.

V was clipped by 4 bases and J by 5 bases, with 5 bases between them. From germline, CDR1 is MGHDK and CDR2 SYGVNS. This CDR3 has 11 residues. The receptor's source is a human donor in good health. Material for sequencing was CD4+ T cells from blood. The gene calls are TRBV25-1 and TRBJ1-2, with D uncertain. The CDR3 is CASSAGYGYTF. CDR3 nucleotide sequence: TGTGCCAGCAGTGCGGGGTATGGCTACACCTTC.